The clone carrying this T cell receptor (beta chain) has just a few counts. The V gene end was trimmed by 5 bases and the J gene end by 2 bases; junction bases not matched to a gene: 12. The CDR3 length is 16 residues. Germline assignment: CDR1 SEHNR and CDR2 FQNEAQ (reference sequence). TCRdb's copy holds only in-frame clones and misses some; the assay was immunoSEQ multiplex PCR. This table has about 86,000 clones, more than 60% appearing once. The data stem from a study of blood T cell repertoires in COVID-19. Sequenced input: peripheral blood. The receptor was derived from a man between 65 and 85 years old with acute or convalescent COVID-19. The chain combines TRBV7-9 with TRBJ2-7, with 7 bases identical to TRBD1. The CDR3, as DNA: TGTGCCAGCAGCAGCCCTCCCGGGACAGCGGCCTACGAGCAGTACTTC. Its translation: CASSSPPGTAAYEQYF.